Detailed here is one TCR beta chain. The data were obtained in a study of blood T cell repertoires in COVID-19. Across the study: The United States, Italy and Spain provided the acute and convalescent COVID-19 samples. The cDNA or gDNA used as material had been derived from T cells, B-cell-depleted T cells, or PBMCs.

V was clipped by 4 bases and J by 6 bases; unmatched bases: 3. Per germline, CDR1 MNHEY and CDR2 SVGAGI. This CDR3 region has 13 residues. Authors' analysis steps: How many nucleated cells were present was estimated from reference gene primer amplification. TCRdb's table, derived via immunoSEQ multiplex PCR, lists solely in-frame clones and lacks some. The V and J calls and clone size were taken over from that table, and D and trimming were inferred from the DNA. The data contain 25,000 to 30,000 clones, 90% of them singletons. The source material was peripheral blood. The chain joins TRBV6-5 to TRBJ1-2, with TRBD1 identical over 9 bases. The receptor comes from an older man with active or convalescent COVID-19. The chain's CDR3 is CASSWGTGNGYTF. Written as DNA, the CDR3 is TGTGCCAGCAGTTGGGGGACAGGGAATGGCTACACCTTC.